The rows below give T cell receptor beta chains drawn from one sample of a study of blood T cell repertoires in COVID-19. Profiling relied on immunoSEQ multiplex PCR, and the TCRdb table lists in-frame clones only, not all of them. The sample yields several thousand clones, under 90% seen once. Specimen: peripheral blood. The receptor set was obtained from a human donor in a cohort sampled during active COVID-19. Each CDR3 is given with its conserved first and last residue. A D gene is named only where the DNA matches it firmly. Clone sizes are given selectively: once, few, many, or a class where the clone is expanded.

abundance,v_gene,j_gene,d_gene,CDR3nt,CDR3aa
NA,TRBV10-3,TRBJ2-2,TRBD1,TGTGCCATCAGTTGGGACAGCAACACCGGGGAGCTGTTTTTT,CAISWDSNTGELFF
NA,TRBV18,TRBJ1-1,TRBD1,TGTGCCAGCTCACCACAGGGGGCGGTGAACACTGAAGCTTTCTTT,CASSPQGAVNTEAFF
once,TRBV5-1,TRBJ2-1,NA,TGCGCCAGCAGCCCAGGACACACAGTTCCCAATGAGCAGTTCTTC,CASSPGHTVPNEQFF
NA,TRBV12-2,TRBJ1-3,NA,TGTGCAAGTCGCTTAAAACCCAGGGCAAGCTCTGGAAACACCATATATTTT,CASRLKPRASSGNTIYF
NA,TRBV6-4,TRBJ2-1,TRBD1,TGTGCCAGCAGTGACCAGGGTGGAAGGGGGCGGAATGAGCAGTTCTTC,CASSDQGGRGRNEQFF
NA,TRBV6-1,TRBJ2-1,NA,TGTGCCAGCAGTGCCACGGGCAGGGTCGGGTACAATGAGCAGTTCTTC,CASSATGRVGYNEQFF
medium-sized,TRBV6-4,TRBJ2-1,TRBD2,TGTGCCAGCAGTGACTCGACTAGCGGGAGCAATGAGCAGTTCTTC,CASSDSTSGSNEQFF
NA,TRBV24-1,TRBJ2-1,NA,TGTGCCACCAGTGATCAGGCTTTCGTCAGTAATGAGCAGTTCTTC,CATSDQAFVSNEQFF
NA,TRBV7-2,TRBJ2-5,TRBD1,TGTGCCAGCAGCTCGACAGGGGGCGCCTTAATGGAGACCCAGTACTTC,CASSSTGGALMETQYF
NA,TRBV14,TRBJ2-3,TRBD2,TGTGCCAGCAGCCAAGTAGCGGGTGGCCTCACAGATACGCAGTATTTT,CASSQVAGGLTDTQYF
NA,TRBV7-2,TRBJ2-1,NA,TGTGCCAGCAGCTTAGTAGTTAGCCTCTCCTACAATGAGCAGTTCTTC,CASSLVVSLSYNEQFF
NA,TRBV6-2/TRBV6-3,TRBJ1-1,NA,TGTGCCAGCAGTTTAGCAGAAAACACTGAAGCTTTCTTT,CASSLAENTEAFF
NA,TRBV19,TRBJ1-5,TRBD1,TGTGCCAGTAGTCACCTTCGACAGGGGTACAGCAATCAGCCCCAGCATTTT,CASSHLRQGYSNQPQHF
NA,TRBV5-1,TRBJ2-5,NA,TGCGCCAGCAGCCCGGGACAAACCCAAGAGACCCAGTACTTC,CASSPGQTQETQYF
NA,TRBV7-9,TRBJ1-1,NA,TGTGCCAGCAGCTCCGGGGGGCCCACTGAAGCTTTCTTT,CASSSGGPTEAFF
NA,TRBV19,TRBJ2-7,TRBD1,TGTGCCAGTAGTATAGTACCCGGGACAGAGTCCTACGAGCAGTACTTC,CASSIVPGTESYEQYF
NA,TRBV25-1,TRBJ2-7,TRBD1,TGTGCCAGCAGTGAATCGAAGGGGGCGATATCCGAGCAGTACTTC,CASSESKGAISEQYF
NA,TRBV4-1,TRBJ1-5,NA,TGCGCCAGCAGCCATCCTCTCGGGGGAGGAGTGAGCAATCAGCCCCAGCATTTT,CASSHPLGGGVSNQPQHF
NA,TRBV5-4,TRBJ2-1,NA,TGTGCCAGCAGCTTGGCCGTCCCCAGCTCCTACAATGAGCAGTTCTTC,CASSLAVPSSYNEQFF
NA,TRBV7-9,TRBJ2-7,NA,TGTGCCAGCAGCACGACCCGGGATAACAACGAGCAGTACTTC,CASSTTRDNNEQYF
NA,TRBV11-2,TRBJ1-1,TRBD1,TGTGCCAGCAGGACGGGACAGGGGCCCACTGAAGCTTTCTTT,CASRTGQGPTEAFF
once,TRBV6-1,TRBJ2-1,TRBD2,TGTGCCAGCAGTGCAGGGTGGACTAGCGGGGGGGCCAATGAGCAGTTCTTC,CASSAGWTSGGANEQFF
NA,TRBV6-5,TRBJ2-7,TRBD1,TGTGCCAGCAGTTCTCGGGACAGGTTTAGAAACGAGCAGTACTTC,CASSSRDRFRNEQYF
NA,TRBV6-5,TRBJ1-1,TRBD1,TGTGCCAGCAGTTACGAGGCAGGGGGCGGCAGGAAAGCTTTCTTT,CASSYEAGGGRKAFF
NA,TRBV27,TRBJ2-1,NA,TGTGCCAGCAGTACGAGGTGGGATGAGCAGTTCTTC,CASSTRWDEQFF
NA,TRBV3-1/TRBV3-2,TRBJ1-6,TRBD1,TGTGCCAGCAGCCGACTCCTGCGGACAGGCCGGAAGTCCTATAATTCACCCCTCCACTTT,CASSRLLRTGRKSYNSPLHF
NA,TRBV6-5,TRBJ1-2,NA,TGTGCCAGCAGGGACATGACAGGACACTATGGCTACACCTTC,CASRDMTGHYGYTF
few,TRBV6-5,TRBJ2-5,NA,TGTGCCAGCAGTTACTCGGAAGAATCGGGGTACAGTCAGTACTTC,CASSYSEESGYSQYF
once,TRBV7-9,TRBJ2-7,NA,TGTGCCAGCAGCCCCTGGACATCCACCTCCTACGAGCAGTACTTC,CASSPWTSTSYEQYF
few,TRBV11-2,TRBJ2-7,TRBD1,TGTGCCAGCAGCGACTCTCAGACAGGGGTTCCTGGCGAGCAGTACTTC,CASSDSQTGVPGEQYF
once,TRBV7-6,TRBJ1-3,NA,TGTGCCAGCAGTCTTAGCGGGGGCGGTGGAAACACCATATATTTT,CASSLSGGGGNTIYF
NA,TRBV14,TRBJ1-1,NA,TGTGCCAGCAGCCAAGATCGGCAGGGTGGAATTATGTACACTGAAGCTTTCTTT,CASSQDRQGGIMYTEAFF
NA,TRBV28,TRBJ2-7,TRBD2,TGTGCCAGCAGTTTAGGCGGGAGGGGCGGGGACGAGCAGTACTTC,CASSLGGRGGDEQYF
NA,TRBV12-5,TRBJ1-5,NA,TGTGCTAGTGGTTCGACAGCTAACCAGCCCCAGCATTTT,CASGSTANQPQHF
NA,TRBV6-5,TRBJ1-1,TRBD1,TGTGCCAGCAGCCGGGACAGGGGGCCGGGCACTGAAGCTTTCTTT,CASSRDRGPGTEAFF